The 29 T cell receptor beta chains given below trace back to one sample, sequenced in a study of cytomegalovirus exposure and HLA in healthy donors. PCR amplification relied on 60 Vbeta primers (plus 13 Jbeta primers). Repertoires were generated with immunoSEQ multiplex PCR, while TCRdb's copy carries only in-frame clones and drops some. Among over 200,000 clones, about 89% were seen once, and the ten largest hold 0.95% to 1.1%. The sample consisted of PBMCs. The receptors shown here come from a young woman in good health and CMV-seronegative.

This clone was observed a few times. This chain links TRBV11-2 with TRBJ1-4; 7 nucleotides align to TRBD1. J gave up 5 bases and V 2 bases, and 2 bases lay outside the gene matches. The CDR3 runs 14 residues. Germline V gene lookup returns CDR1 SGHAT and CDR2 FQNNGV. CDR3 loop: CASSLTGQNEKLFF. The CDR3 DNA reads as TGTGCCAGCAGCTTAACGGGACAGAATGAAAAACTGTTTTTT.

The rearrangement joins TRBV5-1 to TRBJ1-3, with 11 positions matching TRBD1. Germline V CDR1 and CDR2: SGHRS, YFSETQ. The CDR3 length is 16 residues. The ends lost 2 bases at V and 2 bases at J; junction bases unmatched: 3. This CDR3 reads CASSLGTGGPGNTIYF. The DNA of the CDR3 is TGCGCCAGCAGCTTAGGGACAGGGGGACCTGGAAACACCATATATTTT. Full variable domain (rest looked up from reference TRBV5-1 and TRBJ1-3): KAGVTQTPRYLIKTRGQQVTLSCSPISGHRSVSWYQQTPGQGLQFLFEYFSETQRNKGNFPGRFSGRQFSNSRSEMNVSTLELGDSALYLCASSLGTGGPGNTIYFGEGSWLTVV.

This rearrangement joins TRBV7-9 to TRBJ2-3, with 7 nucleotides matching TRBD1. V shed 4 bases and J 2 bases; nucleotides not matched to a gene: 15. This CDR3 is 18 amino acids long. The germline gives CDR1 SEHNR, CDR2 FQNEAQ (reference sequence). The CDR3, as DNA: TGTGCCAGCAGCTCGGCGTACCGGACAGGCGGCATCACAGATACGCAGTATTTT. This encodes CASSSAYRTGGITDTQYF.

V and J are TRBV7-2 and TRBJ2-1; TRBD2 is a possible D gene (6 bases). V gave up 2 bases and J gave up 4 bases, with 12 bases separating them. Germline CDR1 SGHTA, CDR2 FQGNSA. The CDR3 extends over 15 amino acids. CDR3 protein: CASSLRRGQYNEQFF. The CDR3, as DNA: TGTGCCAGCAGCTTACGGCGGGGCCAATACAATGAGCAGTTCTTC.

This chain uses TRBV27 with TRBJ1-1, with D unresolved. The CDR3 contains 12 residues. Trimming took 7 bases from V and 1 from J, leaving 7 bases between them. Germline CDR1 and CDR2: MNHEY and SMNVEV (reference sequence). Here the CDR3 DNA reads TGTGCCAGCAAAGAGGGGAACACTGAAGCTTTCTTT. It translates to CASKEGNTEAFF.

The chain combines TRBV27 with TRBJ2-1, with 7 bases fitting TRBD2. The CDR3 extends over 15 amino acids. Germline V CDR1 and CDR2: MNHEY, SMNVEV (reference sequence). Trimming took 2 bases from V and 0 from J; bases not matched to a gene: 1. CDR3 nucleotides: TGTGCCAGCAGTTTAGGGACTAACTCCTACAATGAGCAGTTCTTC. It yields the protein CASSLGTNSYNEQFF.

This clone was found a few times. As DNA, the CDR3 is TGTGCCAGCAGCGCGGGACTAGCGGACTCCTACGAGCAGTACTTC. This translates into CASSAGLADSYEQYF. J is TRBJ2-7 and V is TRBV9, with 11 bases that match TRBD2. J was trimmed by 0 bases and V by 3 bases; bases with no gene match: 2. Per the germline V gene, CDR1 is SGDLS and CDR2 is YYNGEE. The CDR3 length is 15 residues.

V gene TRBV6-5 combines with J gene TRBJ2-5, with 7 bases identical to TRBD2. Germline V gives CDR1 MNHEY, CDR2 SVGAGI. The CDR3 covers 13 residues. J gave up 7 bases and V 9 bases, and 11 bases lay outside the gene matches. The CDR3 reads CASLQRGGGTQYF. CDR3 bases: TGTGCCAGTCTTCAGCGGGGCGGGGGGACCCAGTACTTC.

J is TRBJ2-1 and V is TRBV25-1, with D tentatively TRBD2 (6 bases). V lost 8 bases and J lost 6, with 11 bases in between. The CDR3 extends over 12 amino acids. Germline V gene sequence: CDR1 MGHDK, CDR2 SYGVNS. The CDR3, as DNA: TGTGCCAGCGGGGGACTCTCCAATGAGCAGTTCTTC. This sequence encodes CASGGLSNEQFF.

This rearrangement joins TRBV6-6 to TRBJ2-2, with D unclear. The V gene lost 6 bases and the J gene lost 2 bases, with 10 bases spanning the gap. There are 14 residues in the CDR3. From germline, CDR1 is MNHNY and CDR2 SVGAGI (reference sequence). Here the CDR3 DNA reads TGTGCCAGCAGCCGGCAGACAAACACCGGGGAGCTGTTTTTT. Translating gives CASSRQTNTGELFF.

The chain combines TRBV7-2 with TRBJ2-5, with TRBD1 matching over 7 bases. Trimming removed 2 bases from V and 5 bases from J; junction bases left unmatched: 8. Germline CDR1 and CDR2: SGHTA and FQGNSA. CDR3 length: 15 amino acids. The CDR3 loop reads CASSLRQGTVETQYF. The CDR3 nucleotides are TGTGCCAGCAGCTTAAGACAGGGAACGGTGGAGACCCAGTACTTC.

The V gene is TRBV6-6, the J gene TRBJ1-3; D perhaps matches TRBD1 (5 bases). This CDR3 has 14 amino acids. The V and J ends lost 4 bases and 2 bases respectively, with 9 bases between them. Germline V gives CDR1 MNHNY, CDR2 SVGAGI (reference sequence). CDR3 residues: CASSSGGTGNTIYF. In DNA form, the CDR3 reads TGTGCCAGCAGTTCGGGGGGGACTGGAAACACCATATATTTT.

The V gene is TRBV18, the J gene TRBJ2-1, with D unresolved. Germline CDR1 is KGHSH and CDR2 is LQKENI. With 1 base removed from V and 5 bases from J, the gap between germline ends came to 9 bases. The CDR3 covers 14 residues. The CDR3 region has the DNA TGTGCCAGCTCACCACTTATGAGAGACAATGAGCAGTTCTTC. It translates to CASSPLMRDNEQFF. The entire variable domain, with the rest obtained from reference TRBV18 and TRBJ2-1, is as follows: NAGVMQNPRHLVRRRGQEARLRCSPMKGHSHVYWYRQLPEEGLKFMVYLQKENIIDESGMPKERFSAEFPKEGPSILRIQQVVRGDSAAYFCASSPLMRDNEQFFGPGTRLTVL.

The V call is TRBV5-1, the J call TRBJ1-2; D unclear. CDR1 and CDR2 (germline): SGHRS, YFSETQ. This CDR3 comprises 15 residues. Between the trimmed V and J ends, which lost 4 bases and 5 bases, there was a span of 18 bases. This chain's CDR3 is CASSPSRGFGYGYTF. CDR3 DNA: TGCGCCAGCAGCCCATCCCGAGGGTTTGGATATGGCTACACCTTC.

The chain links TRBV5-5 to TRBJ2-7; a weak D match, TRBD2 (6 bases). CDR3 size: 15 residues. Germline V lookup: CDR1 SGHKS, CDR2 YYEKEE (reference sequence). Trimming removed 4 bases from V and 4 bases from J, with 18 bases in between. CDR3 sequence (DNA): TGTGCCAGCAGCACCGGACTAAACGCTAATTACGAGCAGTACTTC. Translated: CASSTGLNANYEQYF. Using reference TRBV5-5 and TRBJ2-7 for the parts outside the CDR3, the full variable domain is DAGVTQSPTHLIKTRGQQVTLRCSPISGHKSVSWYQQVLGQGPQFIFQYYEKEERGRGNFPDRFSARQFPNYSSELNVNALLLGDSALYLCASSTGLNANYEQYFGPGTRLTVT.

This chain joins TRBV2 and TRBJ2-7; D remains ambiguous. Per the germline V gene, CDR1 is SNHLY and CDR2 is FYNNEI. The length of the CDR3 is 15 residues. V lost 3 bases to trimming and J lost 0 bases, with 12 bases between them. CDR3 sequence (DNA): TGTGCCAGCAGTGATTACGGTAGGAGCTCCTACGAGCAGTACTTC. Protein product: CASSDYGRSSYEQYF.

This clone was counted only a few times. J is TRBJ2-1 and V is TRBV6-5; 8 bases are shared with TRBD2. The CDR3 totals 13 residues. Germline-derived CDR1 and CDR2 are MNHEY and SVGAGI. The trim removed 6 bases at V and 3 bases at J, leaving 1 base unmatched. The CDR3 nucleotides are TGTGCCAGCAGGGGACTAGTCTACAATGAGCAGTTCTTC. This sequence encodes CASRGLVYNEQFF.

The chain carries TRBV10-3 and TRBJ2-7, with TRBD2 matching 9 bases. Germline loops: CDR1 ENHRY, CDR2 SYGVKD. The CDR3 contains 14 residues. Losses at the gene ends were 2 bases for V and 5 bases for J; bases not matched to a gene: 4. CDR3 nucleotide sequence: TGTGCCATCAGTGAGGGTAGGACTAGCGACGAGCAGTACTTC. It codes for CAISEGRTSDEQYF.

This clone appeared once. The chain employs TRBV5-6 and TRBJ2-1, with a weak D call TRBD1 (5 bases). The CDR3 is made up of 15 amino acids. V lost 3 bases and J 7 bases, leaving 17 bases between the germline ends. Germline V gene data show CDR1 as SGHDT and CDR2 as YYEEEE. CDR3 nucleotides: TGTGCCAGCAGCTGGTCAGGGTCGTTCCGGAATGAGCAGTTCTTC. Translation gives CASSWSGSFRNEQFF.

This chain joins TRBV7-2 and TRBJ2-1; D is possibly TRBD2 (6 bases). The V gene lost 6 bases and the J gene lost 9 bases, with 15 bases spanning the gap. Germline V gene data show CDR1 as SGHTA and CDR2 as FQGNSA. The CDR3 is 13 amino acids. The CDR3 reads CASRPASVGEQFF. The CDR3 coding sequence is TGTGCCAGCAGGCCGGCTAGCGTCGGTGAGCAGTTCTTC.

CDR3 sequence reads: CASSPKEYDRPMNYGYTF. As DNA, the CDR3 is TGCGCCAGCAGCCCCAAAGAATACGACAGACCGATGAACTATGGCTACACCTTC. This chain connects TRBV4-1 to TRBJ1-2; the D gene is possibly TRBD1 (5 bases). The V gene's germline CDR1 is MGHRA and CDR2 YSYEKL. CDR3 length: 18 residues. Trimming pared 4 bases from V and 2 bases from J, leaving 23 bases between.

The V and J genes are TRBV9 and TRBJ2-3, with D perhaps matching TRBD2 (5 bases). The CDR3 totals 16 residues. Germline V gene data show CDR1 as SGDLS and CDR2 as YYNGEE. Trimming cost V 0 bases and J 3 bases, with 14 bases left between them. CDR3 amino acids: CASSVVGPSGTDTQYF. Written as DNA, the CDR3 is TGTGCCAGCAGCGTAGTTGGGCCGTCGGGGACAGATACGCAGTATTTT.

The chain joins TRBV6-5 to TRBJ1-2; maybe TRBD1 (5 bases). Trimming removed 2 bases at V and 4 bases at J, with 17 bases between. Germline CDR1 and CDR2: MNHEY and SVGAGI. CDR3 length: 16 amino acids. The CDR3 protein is CASSYSAGKTTYGYTF. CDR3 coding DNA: TGTGCCAGCAGTTACAGCGCAGGGAAAACAACCTATGGCTACACCTTC.

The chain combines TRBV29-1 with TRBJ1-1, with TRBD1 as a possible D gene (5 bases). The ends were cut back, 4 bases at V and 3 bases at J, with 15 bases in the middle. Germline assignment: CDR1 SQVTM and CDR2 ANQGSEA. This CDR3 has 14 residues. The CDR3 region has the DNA TGCAGCGTTGCCCCCTCTGGGACTGACACTGAAGCTTTCTTT. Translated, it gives CSVAPSGTDTEAFF. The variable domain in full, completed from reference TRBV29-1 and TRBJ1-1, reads SAVISQKPSRDICQRGTSLTIQCQVDSQVTMMFWYRQQPGQSLTLIATANQGSEATYESGFVIDKFPISRPNLTFSTLTVSNMSPEDSSIYLCSVAPSGTDTEAFFGQGTRLTVV.

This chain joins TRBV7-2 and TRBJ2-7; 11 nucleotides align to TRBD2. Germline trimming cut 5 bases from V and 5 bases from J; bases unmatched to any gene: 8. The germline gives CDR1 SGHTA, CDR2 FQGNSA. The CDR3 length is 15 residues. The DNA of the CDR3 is TGTGCCAGCAGCCCTATAGCGGGAGGGCCTGACGAGCAGTACTTC. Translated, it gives CASSPIAGGPDEQYF.

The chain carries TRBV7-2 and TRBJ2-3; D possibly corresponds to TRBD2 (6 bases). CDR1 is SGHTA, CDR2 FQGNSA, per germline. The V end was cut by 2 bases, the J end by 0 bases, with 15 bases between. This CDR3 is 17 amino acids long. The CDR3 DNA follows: TGTGCCAGCAGCTTATACCCGAGCGGGTTTAGCACAGATACGCAGTATTTT. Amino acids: CASSLYPSGFSTDTQYF. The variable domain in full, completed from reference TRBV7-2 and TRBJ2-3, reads GAGVSQSPSNKVTEKGKDVELRCDPISGHTALYWYRQSLGQGLEFLIYFQGNSAPDKSGLPSDRFSAERTGGSVSTLTIQRTQQEDSAVYLCASSLYPSGFSTDTQYFGPGTRLTVL.

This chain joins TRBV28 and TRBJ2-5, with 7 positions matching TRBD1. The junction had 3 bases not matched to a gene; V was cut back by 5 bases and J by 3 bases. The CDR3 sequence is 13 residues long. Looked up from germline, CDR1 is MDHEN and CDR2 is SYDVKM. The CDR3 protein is CASSLDREETQYF. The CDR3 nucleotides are TGTGCCAGCAGTCTCGACAGGGAAGAGACCCAGTACTTC.

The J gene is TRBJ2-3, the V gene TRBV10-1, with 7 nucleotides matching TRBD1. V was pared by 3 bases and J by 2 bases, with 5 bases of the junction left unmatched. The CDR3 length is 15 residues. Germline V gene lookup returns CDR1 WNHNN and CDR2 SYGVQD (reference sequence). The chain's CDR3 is CASSEWDRLTDTQYF. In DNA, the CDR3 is TGCGCCAGCAGTGAATGGGACAGACTCACAGATACGCAGTATTTT.

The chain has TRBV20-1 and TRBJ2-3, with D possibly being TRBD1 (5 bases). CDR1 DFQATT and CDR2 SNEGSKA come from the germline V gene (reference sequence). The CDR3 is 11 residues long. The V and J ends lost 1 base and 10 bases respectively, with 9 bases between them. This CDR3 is CSARGGDAQYF. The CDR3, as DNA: TGCAGTGCTAGAGGGGGCGATGCGCAGTATTTT.